A single sample gave rise to the 8 T cell receptor beta chains below, sequenced in a study of beta chain features in type 1 diabetes. Since all of the isolated RNA was reverse transcribed, expressed TCRB transcripts were what got sequenced. Produced via immunoSEQ multiplex PCR; TCRdb's table is partial and in-frame only. This table has 150,000 to 200,000 clones, roughly 60% appearing once. Study-wide results and caveats: Moderate yet significant TCRB CDR3 shortening was seen in Type 1 diabetes patients in all four CD4+ subsets.

No antigen has been identified for these receptors. Sequencing was done on a sample of naive CD4+ T cells from blood. The receptors derive from a man aged 30 to 45 with type 1 diabetes.

The V and J genes are TRBV4-3 and TRBJ2-7; possibly TRBD1 for D (6 bases). This CDR3 is 15 amino acids long. Trimming shortened V by 4 bases and J by 5 bases, and 18 bases separated the two germline ends. Per the germline V gene, CDR1 is LGHNA and CDR2 is YSLEER. CDR3 residues: CASSPRLGALDEQYF. The CDR3 nucleotides read TGCGCCAGCAGCCCAAGATTGGGGGCCCTGGACGAGCAGTACTTC.

This clone was counted between two and nine times. This chain connects TRBV5-1 to TRBJ2-3, with 8 bases fitting TRBD1. V dropped 1 base and J dropped 5; count of bases not matched to a gene: 3. The CDR3 sequence is 14 residues long. The germline V gene has CDR1 SGHRS and CDR2 YFSETQ. CDR3 in amino acids: CASSLTGGIDTQYF. As DNA, the CDR3 is TGCGCCAGCAGCTTGACAGGGGGGATAGATACGCAGTATTTT.

This clone was counted a few times. The V call is TRBV7-2, the J call TRBJ2-7, with D tentatively TRBD1 or TRBD2 (5 bases each). The V and J ends lost 5 bases and 3 bases respectively, with 11 bases between them. The CDR3 runs to 13 residues. Germline values: CDR1 SGHTA, CDR2 FQGNSA. In DNA form, the CDR3 reads TGTGCCAGCAGCCGGGACCTCCGCTACGAGCAGTACTTC. Its translation: CASSRDLRYEQYF.

The chain employs TRBV30 and TRBJ1-4; D call uncertain. Germline CDR1 reads GTSNPN; CDR2 reads SVGIG (reference sequence). V lost 0 bases to trimming and J lost 7 bases, with 15 bases between them. CDR3 size: 15 residues. The CDR3 DNA reads TGTGCCTGGAGTGTAACTGGGAGGGAGGGTGAAAAACTGTTTTTT. Translated, it gives CAWSVTGREGEKLFF.

V and J are TRBV18 and TRBJ1-1, with D maybe TRBD1 (6 bases). The CDR3 loop spans 14 amino acids. The germline V gene encodes CDR1 KGHSH and CDR2 LQKENI. Trimming took 5 bases from V and 0 from J, leaving 10 bases between them. The CDR3 DNA reads as TGTGCCAGCTCAGTGGGACACTTGAACACTGAAGCTTTCTTT. This gives the protein CASSVGHLNTEAFF.

The CDR3 nucleotides are TGTGCCAGCAGCTCAGGTATTCCAGGTGCCAACGTCCTGACTTTC. As protein: CASSSGIPGANVLTF. The chain couples TRBV11-2 to TRBJ2-6, with no clear D. The V gene's germline CDR1 is SGHAT and CDR2 FQNNGV. Trimming stripped 4 bases from V and 7 bases from J, with 14 bases between. The CDR3 covers 15 residues.

This clone was detected only once. This sequence joins TRBV11-2 and TRBJ2-1, with 7 nucleotides matching TRBD1. Germline V gene lookup returns CDR1 SGHAT and CDR2 FQNNGV. V shed 5 bases and J 7 bases; nucleotides not matched to a gene: 2. The CDR3 runs 12 residues. The CDR3 region is CASSEGANEQFF. The CDR3 nucleotides are TGTGCCAGCAGCGAGGGGGCAAATGAGCAGTTCTTC.

This clone was picked up one time. The genes are TRBV20-1 and TRBJ2-5; unclear D gene. The CDR3 consists of 11 residues. V shed 3 bases and J shed 5 bases, with 7 bases lying between them. Germline V lookup: CDR1 DFQATT, CDR2 SNEGSKA (reference sequence). As DNA, the CDR3 is TGCAGTGCTAGTATTGGGGAGACCCAGTACTTC. It encodes CSASIGETQYF.